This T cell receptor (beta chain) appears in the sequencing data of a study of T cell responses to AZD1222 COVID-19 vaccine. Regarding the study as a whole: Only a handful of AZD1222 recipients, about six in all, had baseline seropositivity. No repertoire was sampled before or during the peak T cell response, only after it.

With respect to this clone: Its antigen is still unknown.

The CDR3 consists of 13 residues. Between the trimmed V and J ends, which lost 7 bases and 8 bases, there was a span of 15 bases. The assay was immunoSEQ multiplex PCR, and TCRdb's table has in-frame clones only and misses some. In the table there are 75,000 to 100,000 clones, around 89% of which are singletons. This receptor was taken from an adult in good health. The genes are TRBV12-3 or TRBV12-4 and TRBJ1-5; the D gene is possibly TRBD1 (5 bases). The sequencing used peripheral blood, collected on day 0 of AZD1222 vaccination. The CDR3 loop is CASTLRGGEPQHF. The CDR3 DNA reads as TGTGCCAGCACCCTTAGGGGCGGTGAGCCCCAGCATTTT.